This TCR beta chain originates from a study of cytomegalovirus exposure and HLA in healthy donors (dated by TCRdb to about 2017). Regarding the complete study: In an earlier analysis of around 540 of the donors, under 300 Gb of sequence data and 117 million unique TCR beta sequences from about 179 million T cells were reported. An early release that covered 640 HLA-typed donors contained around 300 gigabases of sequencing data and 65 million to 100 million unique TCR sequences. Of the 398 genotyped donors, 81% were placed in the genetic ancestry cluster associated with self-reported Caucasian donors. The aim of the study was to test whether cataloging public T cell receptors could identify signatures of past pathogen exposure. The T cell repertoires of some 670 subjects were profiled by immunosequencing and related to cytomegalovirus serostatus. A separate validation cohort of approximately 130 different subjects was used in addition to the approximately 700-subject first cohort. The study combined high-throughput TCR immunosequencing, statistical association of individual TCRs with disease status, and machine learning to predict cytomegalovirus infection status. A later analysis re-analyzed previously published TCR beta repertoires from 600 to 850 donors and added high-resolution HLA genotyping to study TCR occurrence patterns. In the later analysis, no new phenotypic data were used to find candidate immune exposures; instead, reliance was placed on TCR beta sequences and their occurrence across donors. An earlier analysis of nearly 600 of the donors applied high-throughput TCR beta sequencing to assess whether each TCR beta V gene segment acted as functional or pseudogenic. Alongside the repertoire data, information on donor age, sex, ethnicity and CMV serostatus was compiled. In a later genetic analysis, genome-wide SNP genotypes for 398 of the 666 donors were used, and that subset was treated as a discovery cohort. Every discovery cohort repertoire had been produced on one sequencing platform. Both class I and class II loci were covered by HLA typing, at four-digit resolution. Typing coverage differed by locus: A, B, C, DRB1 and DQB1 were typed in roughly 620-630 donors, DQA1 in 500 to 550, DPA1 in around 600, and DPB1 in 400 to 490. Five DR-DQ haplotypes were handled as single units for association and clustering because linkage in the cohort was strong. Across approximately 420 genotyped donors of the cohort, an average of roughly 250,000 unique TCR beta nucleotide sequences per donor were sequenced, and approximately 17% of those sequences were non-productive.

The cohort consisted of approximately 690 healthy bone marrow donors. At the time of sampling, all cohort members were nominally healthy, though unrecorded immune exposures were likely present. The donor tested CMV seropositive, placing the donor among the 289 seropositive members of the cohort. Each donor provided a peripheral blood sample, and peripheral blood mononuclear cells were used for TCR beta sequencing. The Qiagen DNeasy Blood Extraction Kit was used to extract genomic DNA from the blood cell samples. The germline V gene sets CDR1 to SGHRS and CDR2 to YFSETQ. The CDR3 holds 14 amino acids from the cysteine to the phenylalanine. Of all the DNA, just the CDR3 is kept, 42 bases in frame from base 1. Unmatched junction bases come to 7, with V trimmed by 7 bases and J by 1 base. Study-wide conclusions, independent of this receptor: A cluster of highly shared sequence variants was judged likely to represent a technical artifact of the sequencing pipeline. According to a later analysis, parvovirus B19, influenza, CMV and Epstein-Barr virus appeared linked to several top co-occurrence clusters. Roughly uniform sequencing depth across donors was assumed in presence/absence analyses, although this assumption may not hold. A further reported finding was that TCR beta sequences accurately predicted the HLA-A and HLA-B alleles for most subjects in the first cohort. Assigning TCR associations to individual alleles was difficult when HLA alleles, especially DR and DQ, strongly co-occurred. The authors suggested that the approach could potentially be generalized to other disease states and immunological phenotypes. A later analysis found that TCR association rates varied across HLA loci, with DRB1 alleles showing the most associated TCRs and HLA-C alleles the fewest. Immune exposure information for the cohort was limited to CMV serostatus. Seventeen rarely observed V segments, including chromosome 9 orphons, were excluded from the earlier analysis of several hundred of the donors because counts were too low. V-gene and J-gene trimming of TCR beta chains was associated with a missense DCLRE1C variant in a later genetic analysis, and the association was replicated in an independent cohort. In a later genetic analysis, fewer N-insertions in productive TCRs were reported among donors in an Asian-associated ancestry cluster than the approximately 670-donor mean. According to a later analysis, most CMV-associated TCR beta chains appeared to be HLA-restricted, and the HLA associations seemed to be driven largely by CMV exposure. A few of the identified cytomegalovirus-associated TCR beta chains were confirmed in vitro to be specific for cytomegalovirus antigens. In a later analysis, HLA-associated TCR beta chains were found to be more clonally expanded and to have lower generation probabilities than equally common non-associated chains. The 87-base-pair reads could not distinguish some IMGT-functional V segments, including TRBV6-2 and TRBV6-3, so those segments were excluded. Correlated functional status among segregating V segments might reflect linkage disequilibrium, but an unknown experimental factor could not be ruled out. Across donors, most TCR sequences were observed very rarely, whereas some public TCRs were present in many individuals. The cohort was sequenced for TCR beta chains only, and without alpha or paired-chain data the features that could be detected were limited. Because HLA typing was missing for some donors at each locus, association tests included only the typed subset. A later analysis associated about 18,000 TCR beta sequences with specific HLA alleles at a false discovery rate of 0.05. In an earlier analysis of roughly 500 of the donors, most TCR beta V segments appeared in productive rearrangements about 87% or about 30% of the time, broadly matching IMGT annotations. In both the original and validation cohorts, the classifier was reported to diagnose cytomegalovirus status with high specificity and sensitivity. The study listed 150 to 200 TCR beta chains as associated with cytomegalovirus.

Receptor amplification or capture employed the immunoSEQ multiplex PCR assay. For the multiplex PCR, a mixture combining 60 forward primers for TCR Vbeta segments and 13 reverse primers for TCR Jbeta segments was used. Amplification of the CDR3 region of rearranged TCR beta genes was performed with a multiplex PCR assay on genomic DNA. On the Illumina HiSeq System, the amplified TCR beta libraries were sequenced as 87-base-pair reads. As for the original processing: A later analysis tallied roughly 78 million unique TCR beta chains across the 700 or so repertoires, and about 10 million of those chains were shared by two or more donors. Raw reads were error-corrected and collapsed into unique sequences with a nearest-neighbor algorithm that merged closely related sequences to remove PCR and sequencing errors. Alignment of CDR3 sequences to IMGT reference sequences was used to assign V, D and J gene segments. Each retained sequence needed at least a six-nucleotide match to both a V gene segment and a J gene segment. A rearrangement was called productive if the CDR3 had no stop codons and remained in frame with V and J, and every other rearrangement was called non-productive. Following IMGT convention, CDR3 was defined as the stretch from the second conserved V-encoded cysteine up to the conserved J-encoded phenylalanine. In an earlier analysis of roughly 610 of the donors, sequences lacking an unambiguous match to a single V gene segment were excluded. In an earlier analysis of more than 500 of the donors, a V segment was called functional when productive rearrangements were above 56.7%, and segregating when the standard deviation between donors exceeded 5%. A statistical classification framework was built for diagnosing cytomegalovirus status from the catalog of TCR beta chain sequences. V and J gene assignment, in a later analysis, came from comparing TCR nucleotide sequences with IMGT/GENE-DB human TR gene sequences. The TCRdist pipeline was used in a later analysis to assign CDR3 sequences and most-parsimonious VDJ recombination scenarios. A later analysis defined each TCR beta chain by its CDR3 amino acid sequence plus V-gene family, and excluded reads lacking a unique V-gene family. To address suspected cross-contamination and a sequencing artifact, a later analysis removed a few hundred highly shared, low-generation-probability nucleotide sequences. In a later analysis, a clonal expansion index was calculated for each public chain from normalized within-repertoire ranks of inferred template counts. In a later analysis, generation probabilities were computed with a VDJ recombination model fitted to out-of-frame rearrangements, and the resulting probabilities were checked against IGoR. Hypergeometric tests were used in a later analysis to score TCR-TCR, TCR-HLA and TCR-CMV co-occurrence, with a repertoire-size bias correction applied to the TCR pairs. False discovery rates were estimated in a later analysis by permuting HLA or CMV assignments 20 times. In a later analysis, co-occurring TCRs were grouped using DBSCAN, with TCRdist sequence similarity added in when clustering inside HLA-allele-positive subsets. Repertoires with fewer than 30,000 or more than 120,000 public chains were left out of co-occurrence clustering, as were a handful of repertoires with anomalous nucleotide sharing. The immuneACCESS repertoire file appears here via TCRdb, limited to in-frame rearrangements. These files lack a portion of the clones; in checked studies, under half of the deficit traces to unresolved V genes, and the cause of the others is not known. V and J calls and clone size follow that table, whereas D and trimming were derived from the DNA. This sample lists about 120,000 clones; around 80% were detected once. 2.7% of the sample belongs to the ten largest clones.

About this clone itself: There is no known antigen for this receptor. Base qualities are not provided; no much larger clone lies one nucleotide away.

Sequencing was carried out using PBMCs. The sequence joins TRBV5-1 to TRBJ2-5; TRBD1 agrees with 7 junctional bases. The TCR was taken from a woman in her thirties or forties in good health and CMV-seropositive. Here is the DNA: TGCGCCAGCGCAATACAGGGGTCCCAAGAGACCCAGTACTTC. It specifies CASAIQGSQETQYF.